This T cell receptor beta chain was identified in a study of cytomegalovirus exposure and HLA in healthy donors. It was with 60 Vbeta and 13 Jbeta primers that the PCR ran. Method: immunoSEQ multiplex PCR; TCRdb's copy keeps in-frame clones and lacks some. The sample has about 150,000 clones, 64% seen once; the top ten hold around 3%. Only a few counts were recorded for this clone. CDR1 is MNHNS, CDR2 SASEGT, per germline. The CDR3 covers 15 residues. Between the trimmed V and J ends, which lost 0 bases and 5 bases, there was a span of 13 bases. The sequenced material came from PBMCs. V is TRBV6-1 and J is TRBJ2-5, with D perhaps TRBD2 (5 bases). This TCR came from a woman in her thirties in good health and CMV-seropositive. For the CDR3, the DNA is TGTGCCAGCAGTGAAGCGCTTTGGTCGGGGGAGACCCAGTACTTC. The encoded protein is CASSEALWSGETQYF.